Following are 25 T cell receptor beta chains from one sample sequenced in a study of vaccination effects on CD4 cells after COVID-19. The table came from immunoSEQ multiplex PCR; TCRdb's copy has only in-frame clones and leaves some out. The sample carries about 45,000 clones, roughly 75% recorded once. ViraFEST used viral peptide pools to expand antigen-specific CD4+ T cells before sequencing. When roughly eleven days of culture had elapsed, CD4+ T cells were isolated. This individual tested PCR-positive for SARS-CoV-2 infection between March and December 2020. No antigen has been assigned to these receptors. Sequencing was performed on CD4+ T cells from PBMCs cultured with a peptide pool, taken before COVID-19 vaccination. Receptor source: a human donor who had a prior SARS-CoV-2 infection.

The count of this clone is one. V gene TRBV18 combines with J gene TRBJ1-1; no firm D call. Per the germline V gene, CDR1 is KGHSH and CDR2 is LQKENI. Deletions cut 2 bases from V and 0 bases from J, with 7 bases between. The CDR3 has 14 amino acids. The CDR3 coding sequence is TGTGCCAGCTCACCAGCTGGCATGAACACTGAAGCTTTCTTT. Translating gives CASSPAGMNTEAFF.

The chain has TRBV7-3 and TRBJ2-7; tentatively, D is TRBD2 (6 bases). With 2 bases removed from V and 0 bases from J, the gap between germline ends came to 11 bases. This CDR3 has 15 amino acids. CDR1 is SGHTA and CDR2 is FQGTGA in the germline V gene. The CDR3 bases are TGTGCCAGCAGCTTATCGGGGGAGACCTCCTACGAGCAGTACTTC. Translation gives CASSLSGETSYEQYF.

The CDR3 DNA follows: TGTGCCAGCAGCCGTACAGGGGACACAGATACGCAGTATTTT. It encodes CASSRTGDTDTQYF. The rearrangement uses TRBV7-3 and TRBJ2-3; TRBD1 matches at 7 bases. The CDR3 sequence is 14 residues long. Germline V gene data show CDR1 as SGHTA and CDR2 as FQGTGA. V lost 5 bases and J lost 2; bases outside the gene matches: 4.

The V and J genes are TRBV5-4 and TRBJ1-2, with no clear D. Germline CDR1 is SGHNT and CDR2 is YYREEE (reference sequence). Trimming stripped 0 bases from V and 4 bases from J, with 10 bases between. This CDR3 comprises 14 residues. The CDR3 sequence is CASSLATPGYGYTF. CDR3 sequence (DNA): TGTGCCAGCAGCTTGGCCACGCCGGGCTATGGCTACACCTTC.

In nucleotides, the CDR3 is TGTGCCAGCAGCTTAGGTGTAGATAGCTACGAGCAGTACTTC. Translating it yields CASSLGVDSYEQYF. V gene TRBV7-2 combines with J gene TRBJ2-7, with D unclear. This CDR3 comprises 14 residues. The germline V and J ends were trimmed by 1 base and 3 bases, with 10 bases remaining between them. In germline, CDR1 is SGHTA, CDR2 FQGNSA.

This sequence joins TRBV5-1 and TRBJ2-3; TRBD2 agrees at 8 bases. The CDR3 has 16 amino acids. Trimming at V came to 0 bases and at J to 8 bases, leaving 11 bases not matched to a gene. Germline V CDR1 and CDR2: SGHRS, YFSETQ. The CDR3 region is CASSLAGGATQGTQYF. CDR3 coding DNA: TGCGCCAGCAGCTTGGCCGGGGGGGCTACCCAGGGTACGCAGTATTTT.

The chain is built from TRBV7-9 and TRBJ2-3; 7 bases match TRBD1. The CDR3 contains 15 residues. Looked up from germline, CDR1 is SEHNR and CDR2 is FQNEAQ (reference sequence). V dropped 5 bases and J dropped 0; count of bases not matched to a gene: 5. The CDR3: CASSLRQGSTDTQYF. In DNA, the CDR3 is TGTGCCAGCAGCCTCCGACAGGGAAGCACAGATACGCAGTATTTT. Looking up the rest from reference TRBV7-9 and TRBJ2-3 gives the full variable domain: DTGVSQNPRHKITKRGQNVTFRCDPISEHNRLYWYRQTLGQGPEFLTYFQNEAQLEKSRLLSDRFSAERPKGSFSTLEIQRTEQGDSAMYLCASSLRQGSTDTQYFGPGTRLTVL.

The chain links TRBV2 to TRBJ2-6; unclear D gene. Germline V gene data show CDR1 as SNHLY and CDR2 as FYNNEI. CDR3 size: 14 residues. The V and J ends lost 7 bases and 2 bases respectively, with 9 bases between them. The CDR3 region has the DNA TGTGCCAGCACCTACAGAGCTGGGGCCAACGTCCTGACTTTC. Its protein product is CASTYRAGANVLTF.

This CDR3 reads CATSDGLGYTF. For the CDR3, the DNA is TGTGCCACCAGTGATGGACTTGGCTACACCTTC. The chain joins TRBV24-1 to TRBJ1-2; the D is unclear. Trimming shortened V by 3 bases and J by 7 bases, and 5 bases separated the two germline ends. The CDR3 sequence is 11 residues long. Germline V CDR1 and CDR2: KGHDR, SFDVKD.

This clone was picked up a small number of times. The chain carries TRBV18 and TRBJ2-7; D gene ambiguous. Germline CDR1 reads KGHSH; CDR2 reads LQKENI. V was clipped by 5 bases and J by 4 bases, with 9 bases between them. The CDR3 loop spans 12 amino acids. The CDR3 is CASSSTYYEQYF. The CDR3 DNA reads TGTGCCAGCTCATCCACCTATTACGAGCAGTACTTC.

The chain links TRBV5-8 to TRBJ1-5; D might be TRBD1 (5 bases). Germline V gene lookup returns CDR1 SGHTS and CDR2 YDEGEE. Trimming shortened V by 6 bases and J by 9 bases, and 7 bases separated the two germline ends. This CDR3 spans 10 amino acids. This CDR3 is CASNDRPQHF. The CDR3 coding sequence is TGTGCCAGCAACGACAGGCCCCAGCATTTT.

The V gene is TRBV7-2, the J gene TRBJ2-1; the D call may be TRBD1 or TRBD2 (5 bases each). V gave up 5 bases and J gave up 5 bases, with 16 bases separating them. The CDR3 runs 15 residues. Germline V gives CDR1 SGHTA, CDR2 FQGNSA. The CDR3 region is CASSPQGGQDNEQFF. CDR3 nucleotide sequence: TGTGCCAGCAGCCCCCAAGGAGGACAAGACAATGAGCAGTTCTTC.

V and J are TRBV3-1 (or the pseudogene TRBV3-2) and TRBJ2-1; TRBD2 might be the D (6 bases). V was cut by 5 bases and J by 3 bases, with 20 bases left in between. CDR3 length: 17 amino acids. The germline gives CDR1 LGHDT, CDR2 YNNKEL (reference sequence). The chain's CDR3 is CASSLINRAGIYNEQFF. The DNA of the CDR3 is TGTGCCAGCAGCTTAATAAACCGGGCGGGGATCTACAATGAGCAGTTCTTC.

The V call is TRBV7-8, the J call TRBJ2-1; 13 nucleotides align to TRBD2. J was trimmed by 7 bases and V by 4 bases; bases with no gene match: 4. The CDR3 spans 15 residues. Germline CDR1 and CDR2: SGHVS and FQNEAQ. CDR3 residues: CASSWTSGRGNEQFF. The CDR3 coding sequence is TGTGCCAGCAGCTGGACTAGCGGGAGAGGGAATGAGCAGTTCTTC.

This clone was found once. The DNA for the CDR3 is TGTGCCAGCTCACCACCGGGAGCGACAGGGACGGAGACCCAGTACTTC. Translation: CASSPPGATGTETQYF. V gene TRBV18 combines with J gene TRBJ2-5; 7 nucleotides align to TRBD1. CDR1 and CDR2 (germline): KGHSH, LQKENI. Germline trimming cut 0 bases from V and 5 bases from J; bases unmatched to any gene: 9. CDR3 length: 16 amino acids.

The chain carries TRBV3-1 (or the pseudogene TRBV3-2) and TRBJ1-2; 8 bases are shared with TRBD1. The length of the CDR3 is 14 residues. V shed 4 bases, J shed 4 bases, and the junction held 5 bases outside the gene matches. Germline assignment: CDR1 LGHDT and CDR2 YNNKEL (reference sequence). The CDR3 DNA sequence: TGTGCCAGCAGCCGCCTTACAGGGGGCTATGGCTACACCTTC. It translates to CASSRLTGGYGYTF.

V gene TRBV6-6 combines with J gene TRBJ1-5, with 10 bases aligning to TRBD1. From germline, CDR1 is MNHNY and CDR2 SVGAGI (reference sequence). This CDR3 contains 13 residues. The ends lost 10 bases at V and 6 bases at J; junction bases unmatched: 6. In DNA, the CDR3 is TGTGCCACCGCGGGACAGGGGTTTCAGCCCCAGCATTTT. Amino acids: CATAGQGFQPQHF.

The rearrangement links TRBV2 to TRBJ2-1; D is possibly TRBD2 (5 bases). CDR3 size: 15 residues. Germline-derived CDR1 and CDR2 are SNHLY and FYNNEI. The V end was cut by 8 bases, the J end by 0 bases, with 14 bases between. CDR3 in amino acids: CASVPTTDSYNEQFF. DNA of the CDR3: TGTGCCAGCGTCCCGACTACGGACTCCTACAATGAGCAGTTCTTC.

V gene TRBV6-5 combines with J gene TRBJ1-3, with D maybe TRBD1 (6 bases). Germline CDR1 MNHEY, CDR2 SVGAGI. V was clipped by 6 bases and J by 2 bases, with 14 bases between them. This CDR3 has 15 amino acids. CDR3 nucleotide sequence: TGTGCCAGCAGGGGGGCGGGGGGCCCTGGAAACACCATATATTTT. Translating it yields CASRGAGGPGNTIYF.

V gene TRBV6-2 or TRBV6-3 combines with J gene TRBJ1-6; 9 nucleotides line up with TRBD1. CDR1 is MNHEY and CDR2 is SVGEGT in the germline V gene. V lost 5 bases and J lost 16; bases outside the gene matches: 3. The CDR3 contains 11 residues. CDR3 loop: CASSGQGRLHF. CDR3 coding DNA: TGTGCCAGCAGTGGACAGGGGCGGCTCCACTTT.

The chain is built from TRBV6-6 and TRBJ2-7; tentatively, D is TRBD1 or TRBD2 (6 bases each). Between the trimmed V and J ends, which lost 5 bases and 4 bases, there was a span of 24 bases. The CDR3 extends over 17 amino acids. Germline CDR1 is MNHNY and CDR2 is SVGAGI (reference sequence). In nucleotides, the CDR3 is TGTGCCAGCAGTCAGACTAGAGGGGGGATTTGGCGATACGAGCAGTACTTC. This gives the protein CASSQTRGGIWRYEQYF.

The V gene is TRBV5-1, the J gene TRBJ2-2; unclear D gene. Germline V gene sequence: CDR1 SGHRS, CDR2 YFSETQ. Trimming stripped 2 bases from V and 6 bases from J, with 8 bases between. This CDR3 spans 13 amino acids. The CDR3 bases are TGCGCCAGCAGCTTCGTCCGGGCCGGGGAGCTGTTTTTT. Its protein is CASSFVRAGELFF.

The J gene is TRBJ1-1, the V gene TRBV6-5, with no clear D. Germline-derived CDR1 and CDR2 are MNHEY and SVGAGI. The CDR3 has 15 amino acids. V was clipped by 2 bases and J by 1 base, with 11 bases between them. Here the CDR3 reads CASSYRGAPNTEAFF. The CDR3 DNA follows: TGTGCCAGCAGTTACCGTGGAGCACCGAACACTGAAGCTTTCTTT.

This chain links TRBV18 with TRBJ2-7, with D possibly matching TRBD1 (6 bases). Germline CDR1 is KGHSH and CDR2 is LQKENI. Trimming took off 1 base at V and 5 bases at J, with 12 bases between the two ends. CDR3 length equals 14 residues. For the CDR3, the DNA is TGTGCCAGCTCACCACTGGCAGGGGAGAACGAGCAGTACTTC. Translated, it gives CASSPLAGENEQYF.

In its sample, this clone ranks as medium-sized (0.01 to 0.1%). CDR3 region: CASGVRQGSSGEQYF. The CDR3 DNA reads as TGTGCCAGCGGTGTCCGACAGGGGAGCTCGGGCGAGCAGTACTTC. The chain employs TRBV27 and TRBJ2-7; 8 bases fit TRBD1. V trimming: 8 bases; J trimming: 6 bases; junction bases outside the gene matches: 15. The CDR3 consists of 15 residues. Germline-derived CDR1 and CDR2 are MNHEY and SMNVEV (reference sequence).